Listed below are T cell receptor beta chains from one sample, sequenced in a study of cytomegalovirus exposure and HLA in healthy donors. The table came from immunoSEQ multiplex PCR; TCRdb's copy has only in-frame clones and leaves some out. The sample gives approximately 70,000 clones, 90% to 95% of which show up once; approximately 3% is in the top ten. Sequencing was carried out using PBMCs. The receptors shown here come from a woman aged 18-30 years in good health and CMV-seropositive. CDR3s include the opening cysteine and the closing phenylalanine or tryptophan. Fields, in order: CDR3 DNA, CDR3 protein, V gene, J gene, D gene, clone size. D genes are given only for firm matches. Size is stated for part of the rows, as once, few or many counts, or as a class when the clone is expanded.

DNA: TGTGCCAGCGGACAGAAGAACACTGAAGCTTTCTTT
CDR3: CASGQKNTEAFF
V: TRBV7-9
J: TRBJ1-1
D: NA
size: NA

DNA: TGTGCCAGCAGCCTAGGACAGACCCACTATGGCTACACCTTC
CDR3: CASSLGQTHYGYTF
V: TRBV11-2
J: TRBJ1-2
D: NA
size: NA

DNA: TGTGCCAGCAGTCCGAAGAGTGGGGGGTTCGGGGCCAACGTCCTGACTTTC
CDR3: CASSPKSGGFGANVLTF
V: TRBV5-4
J: TRBJ2-6
D: NA
size: NA

DNA: TGTGCCAGCACCGAAACCGACAGGTCATACGAGCAGTACTTC
CDR3: CASTETDRSYEQYF
V: TRBV7-6
J: TRBJ2-7
D: NA
size: once

DNA: TGTGCCAGCAGTTTAGCGGTGTCGGGCTACACCTTC
CDR3: CASSLAVSGYTF
V: TRBV6-5
J: TRBJ1-2
D: NA
size: NA

DNA: TGTGCCAGCTCGGGACAGTTCACAGATACGCAGTATTTT
CDR3: CASSGQFTDTQYF
V: TRBV14
J: TRBJ2-3
D: TRBD1
size: NA

DNA: TGTGCCAGCAGCTCGAGGACTAGCGGGAGAGCGGAGACCCAGTACTTC
CDR3: CASSSRTSGRAETQYF
V: TRBV11-3
J: TRBJ2-5
D: TRBD2
size: NA

DNA: TGTGCCAGCAGATACGACAGCTCTGGAAACACCATATATTTT
CDR3: CASRYDSSGNTIYF
V: TRBV7-2
J: TRBJ1-3
D: NA
size: few

DNA: TGTGCCAGCAGCCAAGTCCGCGATAGGACAGGGACCAAAAACATTCAGTACTTC
CDR3: CASSQVRDRTGTKNIQYF
V: TRBV14
J: TRBJ2-4
D: TRBD1
size: NA

DNA: TGTGCCATCAGTTTAGCGGGGGCAAGCACAGATACGCAGTATTTT
CDR3: CAISLAGASTDTQYF
V: TRBV10-3
J: TRBJ2-3
D: TRBD2
size: NA

DNA: TGCGCCAGCAGCCAGACAGAGCGCATGAACACTGAAGCTTTCTTT
CDR3: CASSQTERMNTEAFF
V: TRBV4-1
J: TRBJ1-1
D: NA
size: once